This T cell receptor beta chain appears in the sequencing data of a study of a mutant IDH1 vaccine in newly diagnosed glioma (TCRdb year 2021). Study-wide context: Across visits V03 through V10, patients got a total of eight vaccinations, given in weeks 1, 3, 5, 7, 11, 15, 19 and 23. Before enrollment, most patients had been given radiochemotherapy with temozolomide as standard therapy, while the rest had received either radiotherapy alone or temozolomide alone. Vaccination started 4-6 weeks after radiotherapy alone, or was given together with temozolomide cycles in the groups whose treatment included chemotherapy. Of the roughly 31 treated patients, approximately 62% were male and approximately 40% were female, and the mean age was approximately 40 years. Longitudinal TCRB deep sequencing was done for 25 to 30 treated patients, wherever samples were available for exploratory analyses. Peripheral blood was collected at six visits: V03 (baseline), V05, V07, V10, V12 and V13.

The time point label corresponds to: week 5, during vaccination. Each vaccine dose was 300 ug of a 20-mer mutant IDH1 peptide in Montanide, given subcutaneously with topical imiquimod. The donors had newly diagnosed IDH1-mutant astrocytomas of WHO grade 3 or 4 that showed loss of nuclear ATRX. The samples were drawn from NOA16, a multicentre, single-arm, open-label phase I trial in Germany that tested a mutant IDH1 peptide vaccine in humans for the first time. Genomic DNA for TCRB sequencing was extracted from EDTA blood using the DNeasy Blood and Tissue Kit. At the junction V is shortened by 0 bases and J by 8 bases, with 15 bases in between. CDR1 and CDR2 are read off the germline V gene as LGHNA and YNFKEQ. The CDR3 numbers 15 residues from cysteine through phenylalanine. The entry retains the CDR3 DNA only, 45 bases that are in frame from base 1. For this clone: The specificity of this receptor is unknown. No much larger clone is present one base from it, and per-base qualities are unavailable.

Here is what the overall study found, with its caveats: Changes in the top peripheral T cell clonotypes picked up by TCRB sequencing did not appear to be linked to pseudoprogression. The authors noted that analyses of patient blood samples could not be reproduced because of sample limitations. PBMC samples for TCRB deep sequencing were selected based on availability. Across multiple MHC alleles, vaccine-induced immune responses were seen in more than 90% of patients.

Libraries were prepared through the immunoSEQ multiplex PCR assay. Following the manufacturer's protocol, the hsTCRB Kit was used to amplify rearranged TCR beta chain sequences. Sequencing of TCRB libraries was carried out on an Illumina MiSeq. On the study's bioinformatics: The kit vendor's proprietary platform handled demultiplexing, trimming and gene mapping. TCRdb mirrors the immuneACCESS table, restricted to in-frame sequences. Some clones are absent from its copies; in checked studies, under half trace to an unresolved V gene, and the reason for the others is unknown. V and J calls and clone size follow that table, whereas D and trimming were derived from the DNA. Counted in this sample were tens of thousands of clones; roughly nine tenths of them appeared once. About 0.6% of the sample comes from the top ten.

The material was PBMCs, obtained from a glioma patient whose treatment included an IDH1 peptide vaccine. This sequence was found in a woman aged 50 to 60 with glioma. Recombination joined TRBV4-2 with TRBJ2-3, with the D gene not confidently named. The CDR3 corresponds to CASSQEYGPYATQYF. At the DNA level, the sequence is TGTGCCAGCAGCCAAGAGTATGGGCCCTACGCTACGCAGTATTTT.